The sequence of this T cell receptor beta chain was determined in a study of shared clonotypes between healthy human individuals. Assay: immunoSEQ multiplex PCR; the TCRdb copy retains only in-frame clones and omits some. The sample consists of over a million clones, around three quarters of them appearing once. CDR1 is KGHSH, CDR2 LQKENI, per germline. The CDR3 sequence is 18 residues long. J lost 4 bases, V lost 5 bases, and 14 bases had no gene match. The TCR comes from a man aged 18 to 29 in good health. Some clones in this sample may be carry-over from other donors' samples. Sequenced sample: memory CD4+ T cells from PBMCs. Subset specified: CD45RA-negative fraction. The chain is built from TRBV18 and TRBJ2-1, with TRBD2 matching 10 bases. In DNA form, the CDR3 reads TGTGCCAGCTCAGCCCTTCTAGGGCTAGCGGGGGATTACAATGAGCAGTTCTTC. As protein: CASSALLGLAGDYNEQFF. The full variable domain, completed using reference TRBV18 and TRBJ2-1, is NAGVMQNPRHLVRRRGQEARLRCSPMKGHSHVYWYRQLPEEGLKFMVYLQKENIIDESGMPKERFSAEFPKEGPSILRIQQVVRGDSAAYFCASSALLGLAGDYNEQFFGPGTRLTVL.